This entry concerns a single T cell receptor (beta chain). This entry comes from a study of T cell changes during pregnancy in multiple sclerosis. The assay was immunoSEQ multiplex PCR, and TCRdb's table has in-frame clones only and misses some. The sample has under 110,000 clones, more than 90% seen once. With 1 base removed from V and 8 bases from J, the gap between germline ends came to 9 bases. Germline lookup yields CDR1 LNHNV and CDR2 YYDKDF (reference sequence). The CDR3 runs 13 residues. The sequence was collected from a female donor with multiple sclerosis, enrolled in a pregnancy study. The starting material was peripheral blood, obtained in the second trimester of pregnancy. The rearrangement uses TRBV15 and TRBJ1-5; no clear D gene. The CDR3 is CATSRAPGEPQHF. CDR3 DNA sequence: TGTGCCACCAGCAGAGCCCCGGGTGAGCCCCAGCATTTT.